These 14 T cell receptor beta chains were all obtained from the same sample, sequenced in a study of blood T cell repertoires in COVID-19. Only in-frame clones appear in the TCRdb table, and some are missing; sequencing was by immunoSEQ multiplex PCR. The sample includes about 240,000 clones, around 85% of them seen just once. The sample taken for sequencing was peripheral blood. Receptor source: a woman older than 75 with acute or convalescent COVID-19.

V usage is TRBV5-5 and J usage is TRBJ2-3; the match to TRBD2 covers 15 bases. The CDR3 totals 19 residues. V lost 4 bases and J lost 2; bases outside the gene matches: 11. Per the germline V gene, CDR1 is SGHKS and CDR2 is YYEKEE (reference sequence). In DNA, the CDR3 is TGTGCCAGCAGCAACTCAGGACTAGCGGGGGGGACCCCCACAGATACGCAGTATTTT. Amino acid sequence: CASSNSGLAGGTPTDTQYF.

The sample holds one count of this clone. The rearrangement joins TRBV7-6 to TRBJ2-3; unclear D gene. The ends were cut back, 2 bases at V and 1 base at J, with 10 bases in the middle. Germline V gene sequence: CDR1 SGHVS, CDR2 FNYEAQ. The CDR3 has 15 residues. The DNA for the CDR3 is TGTGCCAGCAGCTTAACACCCGTGGGCACAGATACGCAGTATTTT. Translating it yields CASSLTPVGTDTQYF.

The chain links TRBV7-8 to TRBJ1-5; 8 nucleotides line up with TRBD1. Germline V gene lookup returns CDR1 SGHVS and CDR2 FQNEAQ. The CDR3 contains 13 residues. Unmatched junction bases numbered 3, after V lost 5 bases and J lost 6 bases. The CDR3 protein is CASSMDRAQPQHF. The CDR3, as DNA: TGTGCCAGCAGCATGGACAGGGCTCAGCCCCAGCATTTT.

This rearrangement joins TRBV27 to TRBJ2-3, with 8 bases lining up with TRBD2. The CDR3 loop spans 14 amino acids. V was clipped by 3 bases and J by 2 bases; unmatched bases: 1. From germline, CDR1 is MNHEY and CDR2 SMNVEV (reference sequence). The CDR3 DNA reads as TGTGCCAGCAGTTTTAGCGGGGTCACAGATACGCAGTATTTT. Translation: CASSFSGVTDTQYF.

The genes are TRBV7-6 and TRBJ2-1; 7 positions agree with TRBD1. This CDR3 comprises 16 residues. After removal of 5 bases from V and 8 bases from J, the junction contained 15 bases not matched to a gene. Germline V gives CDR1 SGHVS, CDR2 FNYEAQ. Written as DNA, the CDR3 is TGTGCCAGCAGCCTAAAGTTTGGGCAGGGGGTCTATGAGCAGTTCTTC. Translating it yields CASSLKFGQGVYEQFF.

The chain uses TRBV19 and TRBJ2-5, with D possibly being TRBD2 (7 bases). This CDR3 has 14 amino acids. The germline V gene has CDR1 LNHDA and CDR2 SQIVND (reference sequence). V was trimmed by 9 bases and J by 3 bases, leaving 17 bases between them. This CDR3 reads CASGTTGGKETQYF. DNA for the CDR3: TGTGCCAGCGGGACCACGGGGGGCAAAGAGACCCAGTACTTC.

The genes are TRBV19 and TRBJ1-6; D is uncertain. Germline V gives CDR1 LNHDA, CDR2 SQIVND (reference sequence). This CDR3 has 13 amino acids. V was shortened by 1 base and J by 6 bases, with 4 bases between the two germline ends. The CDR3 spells CASSIGLNSPLHF. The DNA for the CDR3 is TGTGCCAGTAGTATAGGACTTAATTCACCCCTCCACTTT. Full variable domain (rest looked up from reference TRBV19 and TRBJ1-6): DGGITQSPKYLFRKEGQNVTLSCEQNLNHDAMYWYRQDPGQGLRLIYYSQIVNDFQKGDIAEGYSVSREKKESFPLTVTSAQKNPTAFYLCASSIGLNSPLHFGNGTRLTVT.

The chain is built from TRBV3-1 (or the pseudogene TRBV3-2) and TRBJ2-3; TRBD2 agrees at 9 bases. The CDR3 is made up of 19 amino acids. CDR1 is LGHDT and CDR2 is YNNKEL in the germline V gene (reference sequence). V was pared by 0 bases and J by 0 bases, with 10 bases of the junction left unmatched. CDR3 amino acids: CASSQDKSGGLTSTDTQYF. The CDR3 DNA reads TGTGCCAGCAGCCAAGATAAAAGCGGGGGGCTGACTAGCACAGATACGCAGTATTTT.

CDR3 sequence: CATSGTNPGQGATNEKLFF. The CDR3 DNA is TGTGCCACCAGCGGGACCAATCCGGGACAGGGGGCAACTAATGAAAAACTGTTTTTT. The gene calls are TRBV15 and TRBJ1-4; TRBD1 agrees at 11 bases. Germline V gene sequence: CDR1 LNHNV, CDR2 YYDKDF (reference sequence). The CDR3 is 19 amino acids. The ends lost 5 bases at V and 0 bases at J; junction bases unmatched: 11.

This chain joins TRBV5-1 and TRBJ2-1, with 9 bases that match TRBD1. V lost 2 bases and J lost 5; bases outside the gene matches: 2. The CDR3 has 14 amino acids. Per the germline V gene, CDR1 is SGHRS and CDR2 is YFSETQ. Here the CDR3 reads CASSLRTGDNEQFF. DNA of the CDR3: TGCGCCAGCAGCTTAAGGACAGGGGACAATGAGCAGTTCTTC.

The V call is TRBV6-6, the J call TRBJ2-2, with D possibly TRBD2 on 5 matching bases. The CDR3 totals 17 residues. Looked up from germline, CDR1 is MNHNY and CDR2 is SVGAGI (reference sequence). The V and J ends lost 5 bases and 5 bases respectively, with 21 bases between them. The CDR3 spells CASSRTPGILETGELFF. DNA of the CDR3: TGTGCCAGCAGTCGAACTCCCGGGATTTTAGAGACCGGGGAGCTGTTTTTT.

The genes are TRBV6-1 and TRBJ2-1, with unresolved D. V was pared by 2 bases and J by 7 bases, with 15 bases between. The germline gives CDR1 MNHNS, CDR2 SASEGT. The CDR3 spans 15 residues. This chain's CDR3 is CASSERSDPQNEQFF. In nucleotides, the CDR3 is TGTGCCAGCAGTGAAAGGAGCGACCCCCAGAATGAGCAGTTCTTC.

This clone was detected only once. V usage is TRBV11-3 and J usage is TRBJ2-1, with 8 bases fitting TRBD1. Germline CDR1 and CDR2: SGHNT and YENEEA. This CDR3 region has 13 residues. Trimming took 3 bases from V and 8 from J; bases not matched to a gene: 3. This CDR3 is CASSLTGVYEQFF. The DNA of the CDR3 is TGTGCCAGCAGCTTGACAGGGGTATATGAGCAGTTCTTC.

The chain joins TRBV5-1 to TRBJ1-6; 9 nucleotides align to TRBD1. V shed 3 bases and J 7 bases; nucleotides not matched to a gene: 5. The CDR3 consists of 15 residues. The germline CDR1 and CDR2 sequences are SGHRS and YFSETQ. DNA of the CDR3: TGCGCCAGCAGCTCACAGGGGGCAGGCAATTCACCCCTCCACTTT. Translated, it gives CASSSQGAGNSPLHF.